Following are 32 T cell receptor beta chains from one sample sequenced in a study of blood T cell repertoires in COVID-19. Assay: immunoSEQ multiplex PCR; the TCRdb copy retains only in-frame clones and omits some. The sample carries approximately 100,000 clones, roughly 76% recorded once. The sequencing sample was made of peripheral blood. The receptors were sampled from a human donor in a cohort sampled during active COVID-19.

This clone was recorded once. The gene calls are TRBV28 and TRBJ2-1; 9 bases are a match to TRBD1. V lost 7 bases to trimming and J lost 8 bases; unmatched junction nucleotides: 9. The CDR3 has 14 amino acids. Per germline, CDR1 MDHEN and CDR2 SYDVKM. Here the CDR3 reads CASIGGQGIYEQFF. In nucleotides, the CDR3 is TGTGCCAGCATAGGGGGACAGGGAATTTATGAGCAGTTCTTC.

The V gene is TRBV6-5, the J gene TRBJ2-7; D not resolved. Trimming stripped 2 bases from V and 3 bases from J, with 8 bases between. The germline gives CDR1 MNHEY, CDR2 SVGAGI. The CDR3 runs to 13 residues. The CDR3, as DNA: TGTGCCAGCAGTTACAAACTGAACTACGAGCAGTACTTC. Its protein product is CASSYKLNYEQYF.

The chain links TRBV5-1 to TRBJ1-1, with no clear D. V shed 0 bases and J shed 3 bases, with 6 bases lying between them. CDR3 length: 13 amino acids. Germline V gene data show CDR1 as SGHRS and CDR2 as YFSETQ. The CDR3 here is CASSLAQYTEAFF. CDR3 in DNA: TGCGCCAGCAGCTTGGCTCAGTACACTGAAGCTTTCTTT. Drawing the rest from reference TRBV5-1 and TRBJ1-1, the complete variable domain is KAGVTQTPRYLIKTRGQQVTLSCSPISGHRSVSWYQQTPGQGLQFLFEYFSETQRNKGNFPGRFSGRQFSNSRSEMNVSTLELGDSALYLCASSLAQYTEAFFGQGTRLTVV.

This rearrangement joins TRBV5-8 to TRBJ2-7, with 7 bases fitting TRBD1. Losses at the gene ends were 4 bases for V and 1 base for J; bases not matched to a gene: 2. CDR1 and CDR2 from the germline V gene are SGHTS and YDEGEE. CDR3 length: 13 amino acids. Here the CDR3 DNA reads TGTGCCAGCAGCAAGGGACAGTCCTACGAGCAGTACTTC. Protein sequence: CASSKGQSYEQYF.

The gene calls are TRBV6-5 and TRBJ1-6; 7 positions match TRBD1. The CDR3 has 14 residues. Per germline, CDR1 MNHEY and CDR2 SVGAGI. The ends lost 5 bases at V and 6 bases at J; junction bases unmatched: 4. This CDR3 is CASSRDSLNSPLHF. Written as DNA, the CDR3 is TGTGCCAGCAGTCGGGACAGCCTTAATTCACCCCTCCACTTT.

The V and J genes are TRBV24-1 and TRBJ1-2; no firm D call. The CDR3 totals 13 residues. Germline V gene data show CDR1 as KGHDR and CDR2 as SFDVKD. The ends were cut back, 1 base at V and 4 bases at J, with 6 bases in the middle. The CDR3 loop is CATSDFGSYGYTF. The CDR3, as DNA: TGTGCCACCAGTGATTTCGGTTCCTATGGCTACACCTTC.

The genes are TRBV29-1 and TRBJ1-2; D is uncertain. Germline V gene lookup returns CDR1 SQVTM and CDR2 ANQGSEA. Deletions cut 7 bases from V and 8 bases from J, with 20 bases between. CDR3 length: 13 residues. The CDR3, as DNA: TGCAGCGCCACGCCAGGAACCGCTGGGGGCTACACCTTC. The encoded protein is CSATPGTAGGYTF.

The V call is TRBV30, the J call TRBJ2-2; weak D call: TRBD1 (5 bases). The CDR3 length is 13 residues. Trimming removed 3 bases at V and 6 bases at J, with 11 bases between. Per the germline V gene, CDR1 is GTSNPN and CDR2 is SVGIG (reference sequence). CDR3 DNA sequence: TGTGCCTGGAGCTTGGTCAGGGCCGGGGAGCTGTTTTTT. It codes for CAWSLVRAGELFF.

The genes are TRBV19 and TRBJ1-1; TRBD1 matches at 8 bases. The germline V gene encodes CDR1 LNHDA and CDR2 SQIVND (reference sequence). The CDR3 loop spans 14 amino acids. After removal of 6 bases from V and 4 bases from J, the junction contained 7 bases not matched to a gene. As DNA, the CDR3 is TGTGCCAGTAGCTCGACAGGGGTTAGCACTGAAGCTTTCTTT. Its protein is CASSSTGVSTEAFF.

This clone has just one count. This chain links TRBV7-2 with TRBJ2-4, with 7 bases matching TRBD1. After removal of 5 bases from V and 0 bases from J, the junction contained 10 bases not matched to a gene. Germline V gives CDR1 SGHTA, CDR2 FQGNSA. This CDR3 is built from 17 residues. The CDR3 bases are TGTGCCAGCAGCCGGGACAGCGACCCTCTAGCCAAAAACATTCAGTACTTC. This codes for CASSRDSDPLAKNIQYF.

V and J are TRBV6-2 or TRBV6-3 and TRBJ2-7; 8 nucleotides match TRBD1. Trimming took 6 bases from V and 3 from J; bases not matched to a gene: 13. The CDR3 sequence is 16 residues long. Germline CDR1 is MNHEY and CDR2 is SVGEGT. The chain's CDR3 is CASSIQFRTGLYEQYF. The CDR3 nucleotides are TGTGCCAGCAGCATACAATTCCGGACAGGGCTCTACGAGCAGTACTTC.

At least ten counts were recorded for this clone. The gene calls are TRBV20-1 and TRBJ2-7; no definite D call. The V gene's germline CDR1 is DFQATT and CDR2 SNEGSKA (reference sequence). The CDR3 has 11 amino acids. With 6 bases removed from V and 5 bases from J, the gap between germline ends came to 11 bases. CDR3 in amino acids: CSAARMNEQYF. Here the CDR3 DNA reads TGCAGTGCCGCTAGAATGAACGAGCAGTACTTC.

The chain has TRBV6-1 and TRBJ1-5; 9 nucleotides agree with TRBD1. This CDR3 contains 15 residues. V was pared by 1 base and J by 5 bases, with 3 bases of the junction left unmatched. Germline CDR1 is MNHNS and CDR2 is SASEGT. This CDR3 is CASSEDNRGHQPQHF. CDR3 DNA: TGTGCCAGCAGTGAAGATAACAGGGGGCATCAGCCCCAGCATTTT.

J is TRBJ1-4 and V is TRBV27; 8 positions agree with TRBD1. The CDR3 is 17 amino acids. With V trimmed by 1 base and J by 7 bases, 11 bases remained unmatched. Germline-derived CDR1 and CDR2 are MNHEY and SMNVEV (reference sequence). CDR3: CASSLLTTGQGREKLFF. The CDR3 DNA sequence: TGTGCCAGCAGTTTATTAACAACTGGACAGGGACGTGAAAAACTGTTTTTT.

This clone occurred a few times. The V call is TRBV30, the J call TRBJ2-1; TRBD2 aligns across 10 bases. The length of the CDR3 is 11 residues. The ends lost 4 bases at V and 12 bases at J; junction bases unmatched: 3. Per the germline V gene, CDR1 is GTSNPN and CDR2 is SVGIG (reference sequence). For the CDR3, the DNA is TGTGCCTGGACTAGCGGGAGTATGCAGTTCTTC. Translating gives CAWTSGSMQFF.

V is TRBV6-2 or TRBV6-3 and J is TRBJ2-3; possibly TRBD2 for D (7 bases). V was clipped by 2 bases and J by 5 bases, with 11 bases between them. The germline V gene encodes CDR1 MNHEY and CDR2 SVGEGT. The CDR3 consists of 14 residues. The CDR3 sequence is CASSYGGGQDTQYF. In DNA, the CDR3 is TGTGCCAGCAGTTACGGGGGGGGCCAAGATACGCAGTATTTT.

The chain joins TRBV18 to TRBJ2-3; TRBD1 matches 8 bases. Germline CDR1 is KGHSH and CDR2 is LQKENI. The V and J ends lost 4 bases and 7 bases, in that order; junction bases with no gene match: 7. The CDR3 is 14 amino acids. CDR3 sequence reads: CASSQQTGVNTQYF. Written as DNA, the CDR3 is TGTGCCAGCTCACAACAGACAGGGGTAAATACGCAGTATTTT.

The gene calls are TRBV30 and TRBJ2-7; 14 nucleotides agree with TRBD2. Germline V gene lookup returns CDR1 GTSNPN and CDR2 SVGIG (reference sequence). Trimming cost V 1 base and J 4 bases; bases outside gene matches: 6. The CDR3 spans 16 residues. CDR3 residues: CAWSARLAGGRYEQYF. CDR3 in DNA: TGTGCCTGGAGTGCGCGACTAGCGGGAGGGCGGTACGAGCAGTACTTC. Full variable domain (rest looked up from reference TRBV30 and TRBJ2-7): SQTIHQWPATLVQPVGSPLSLECTVEGTSNPNLYWYRQAAGRGLQLLFYSVGIGQISSEVPQNLSASRPQDRQFILSSKKLLLSDSGFYLCAWSARLAGGRYEQYFGPGTRLTVT.

The count of this clone is one. The chain couples TRBV20-1 to TRBJ2-7; D gene ambiguous. V dropped 4 bases and J dropped 1 base, with 5 bases sitting between them. The germline V gene encodes CDR1 DFQATT and CDR2 SNEGSKA (reference sequence). CDR3 length: 11 amino acids. The CDR3 loop is CSATGSYEQYF. The CDR3 DNA sequence: TGCAGTGCTACCGGGTCCTACGAGCAGTACTTC.

The V and J genes are TRBV7-2 and TRBJ2-7; perhaps TRBD2 as D (5 bases). The CDR3 is 12 amino acids. V was shortened by 5 bases and J by 2 bases, with 7 bases between the two germline ends. CDR1 and CDR2 (germline): SGHTA, FQGNSA. CDR3 protein: CASSPSPYEQYF. CDR3 sequence (DNA): TGTGCCAGCAGCCCTAGCCCCTACGAGCAGTACTTC.

V is TRBV7-9 and J is TRBJ2-5, with TRBD2 matching over 7 bases. V was clipped by 2 bases and J by 1 base; unmatched bases: 4. Germline CDR1 is SEHNR and CDR2 is FQNEAQ (reference sequence). The CDR3 length is 15 residues. The chain's CDR3 is CASSLTRGVQETQYF. As DNA, the CDR3 is TGTGCCAGCAGCTTAACCCGGGGGGTCCAAGAGACCCAGTACTTC. Drawing the rest from reference TRBV7-9 and TRBJ2-5, the complete variable domain is DTGVSQNPRHKITKRGQNVTFRCDPISEHNRLYWYRQTLGQGPEFLTYFQNEAQLEKSRLLSDRFSAERPKGSFSTLEIQRTEQGDSAMYLCASSLTRGVQETQYFGPGTRLLVL.

This clone showed up just once. This rearrangement joins TRBV6-5 to TRBJ2-2, with a possible D match to TRBD1 (6 bases). Germline V lookup: CDR1 MNHEY, CDR2 SVGAGI. Trimming removed 0 bases at V and 2 bases at J, with 7 bases between. The CDR3 sequence is 15 residues long. CDR3: CASSYSDRNTGELFF. CDR3 DNA: TGTGCCAGCAGTTACTCGGACAGAAACACCGGGGAGCTGTTTTTT.

The chain uses TRBV15 and TRBJ2-7, with 9 bases aligning to TRBD1. Germline-derived CDR1 and CDR2 are LNHNV and YYDKDF (reference sequence). J was trimmed by 3 bases and V by 3 bases; bases with no gene match: 9. The CDR3 is made up of 16 amino acids. This chain's CDR3 is CATSRGLTGGRYEQYF. The DNA for the CDR3 is TGTGCCACCAGCAGGGGCTTGACAGGGGGTCGCTACGAGCAGTACTTC.

In its sample, this clone was seen once. This rearrangement joins TRBV19 to TRBJ1-2, with D maybe TRBD1 (6 bases). CDR3 size: 15 residues. Germline V gene lookup returns CDR1 LNHDA and CDR2 SQIVND (reference sequence). The V and J ends lost 7 bases and 4 bases respectively, with 19 bases between them. CDR3 protein: CASNSDSAMPYGYTF. The CDR3 DNA follows: TGTGCCAGTAATTCGGACAGCGCTATGCCCTATGGCTACACCTTC.

The V gene is TRBV6-6, the J gene TRBJ2-1; TRBD2 matches at 7 bases. The CDR3 is 16 amino acids. V trimming: 6 bases; J trimming: 5 bases; junction bases outside the gene matches: 13. CDR1 is MNHNY and CDR2 is SVGAGI in the germline V gene (reference sequence). The CDR3 sequence: CASSPPRGGGHNEQFF. For the CDR3, the DNA is TGTGCCAGCAGCCCCCCTAGGGGCGGGGGACACAATGAGCAGTTCTTC.

The chain carries TRBV5-1 and TRBJ1-6, with 8 bases lining up with TRBD1. The CDR3 is 16 amino acids. CDR1 and CDR2 from the germline V gene are SGHRS and YFSETQ. V was pared by 0 bases and J by 10 bases, with 9 bases of the junction left unmatched. DNA for the CDR3: TGCGCCAGCAGCTTGGACGGACAGGGAGGTAACTCACCCCTCCACTTT. Amino acid sequence: CASSLDGQGGNSPLHF.

V gene TRBV30 combines with J gene TRBJ2-1; no clear D. The CDR3 totals 13 residues. The V gene lost 0 bases and the J gene lost 5 bases, with 8 bases spanning the gap. CDR1 GTSNPN and CDR2 SVGIG come from the germline V gene (reference sequence). In nucleotides, the CDR3 is TGTGCCTGGAGTGTAACCGAGGACAATGAGCAGTTCTTC. Translation gives CAWSVTEDNEQFF.

The table lists this clone with a few counts. The CDR3 DNA follows: TGTGCCAGCAGCACCGATTCAGGTGAAAAACTGTTTTTT. This sequence encodes CASSTDSGEKLFF. The J gene is TRBJ1-4, the V gene TRBV7-2; D is unresolved. Germline values: CDR1 SGHTA, CDR2 FQGNSA. The ends were cut back, 5 bases at V and 7 bases at J, with 11 bases in the middle. This CDR3 comprises 13 residues.

The chain has TRBV16 and TRBJ1-5; 7 nucleotides match TRBD1. V was clipped by 4 bases and J by 6 bases; unmatched bases: 12. The CDR3 runs 16 residues. Germline-derived CDR1 and CDR2 are KGHSY and FQNENV. The CDR3 nucleotides are TGTGCCAGCAGCCGCGAATACGACAGGGCAGGTCAGCCCCAGCATTTT. Translating it yields CASSREYDRAGQPQHF.

The chain is built from TRBV7-2 and TRBJ1-1; D gene unclear. Trimming shortened V by 2 bases and J by 0 bases, and 7 bases separated the two germline ends. The CDR3 is made up of 14 amino acids. Germline V CDR1 and CDR2: SGHTA, FQGNSA. In nucleotides, the CDR3 is TGTGCCAGCAGCTTAAACAGCATGAACACTGAAGCTTTCTTT. Translation gives CASSLNSMNTEAFF.

The genes are TRBV7-2 and TRBJ1-3, with D possibly TRBD1 on 5 matching bases. This CDR3 contains 15 residues. V lost 5 bases, J lost 4 bases, and 15 bases lay in between. From germline, CDR1 is SGHTA and CDR2 FQGNSA. The CDR3 region has the DNA TGTGCCAGCAGCGTCTCTGGGGCGTCGGGAAACACCATATATTTT. This sequence encodes CASSVSGASGNTIYF.

J is TRBJ1-2 and V is TRBV5-1; no clear D. The CDR3 sequence is 13 residues long. V lost 6 bases and J lost 7, with 16 bases in between. Germline lookup yields CDR1 SGHRS and CDR2 YFSETQ. Here the CDR3 DNA reads TGCGCCAGCACGTTCGACGACTCTGGTGGCTACACCTTC. It codes for CASTFDDSGGYTF.